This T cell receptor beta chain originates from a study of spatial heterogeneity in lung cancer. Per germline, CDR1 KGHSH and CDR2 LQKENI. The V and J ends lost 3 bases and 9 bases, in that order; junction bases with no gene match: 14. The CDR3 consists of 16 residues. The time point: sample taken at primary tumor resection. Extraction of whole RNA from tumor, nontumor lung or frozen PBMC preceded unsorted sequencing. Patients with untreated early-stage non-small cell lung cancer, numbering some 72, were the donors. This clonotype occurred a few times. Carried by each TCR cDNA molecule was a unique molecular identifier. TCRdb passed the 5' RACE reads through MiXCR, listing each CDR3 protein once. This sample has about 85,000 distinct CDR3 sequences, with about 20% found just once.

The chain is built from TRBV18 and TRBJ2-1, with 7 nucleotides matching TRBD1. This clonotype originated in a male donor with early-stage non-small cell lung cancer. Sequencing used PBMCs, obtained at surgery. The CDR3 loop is CASSPTGPNRQSEQFF. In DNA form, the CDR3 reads TGTGCCAGCTCACCGACAGGGCCGAATAGACAATCTGAGCAGTTCTTC.